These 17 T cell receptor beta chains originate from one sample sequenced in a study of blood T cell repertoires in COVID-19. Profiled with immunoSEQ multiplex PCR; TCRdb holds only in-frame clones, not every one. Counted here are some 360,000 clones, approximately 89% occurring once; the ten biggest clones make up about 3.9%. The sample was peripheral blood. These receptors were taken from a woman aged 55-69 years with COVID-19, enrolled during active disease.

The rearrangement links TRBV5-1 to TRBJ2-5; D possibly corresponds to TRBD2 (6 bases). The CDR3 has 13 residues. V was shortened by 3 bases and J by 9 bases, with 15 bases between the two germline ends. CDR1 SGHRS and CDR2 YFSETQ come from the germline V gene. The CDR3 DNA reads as TGCGCCAGCAGCTCGGACACGGTAGCGGCCCAGTACTTC. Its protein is CASSSDTVAAQYF. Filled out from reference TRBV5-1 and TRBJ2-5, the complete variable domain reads KAGVTQTPRYLIKTRGQQVTLSCSPISGHRSVSWYQQTPGQGLQFLFEYFSETQRNKGNFPGRFSGRQFSNSRSEMNVSTLELGDSALYLCASSSDTVAAQYFGPGTRLLVL.

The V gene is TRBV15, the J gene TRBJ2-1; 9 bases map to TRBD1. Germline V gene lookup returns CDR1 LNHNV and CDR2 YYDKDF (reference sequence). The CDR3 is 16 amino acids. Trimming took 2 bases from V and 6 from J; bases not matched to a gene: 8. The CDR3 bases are TGTGCCACCAGCAGAAAACCGGGACAGGGAACCAATGAGCAGTTCTTC. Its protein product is CATSRKPGQGTNEQFF.

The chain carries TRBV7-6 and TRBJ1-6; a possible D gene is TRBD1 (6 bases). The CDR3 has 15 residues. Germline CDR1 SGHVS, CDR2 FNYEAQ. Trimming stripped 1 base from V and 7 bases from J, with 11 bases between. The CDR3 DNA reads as TGTGCCAGCAGCTTAGTTACAGGGAACAATTCACCCCTCCACTTT. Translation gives CASSLVTGNNSPLHF.

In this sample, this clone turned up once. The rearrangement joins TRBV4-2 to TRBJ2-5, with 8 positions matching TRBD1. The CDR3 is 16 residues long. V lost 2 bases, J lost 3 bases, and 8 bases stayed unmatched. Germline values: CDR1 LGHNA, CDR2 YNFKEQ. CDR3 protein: CASSQSTGEGEETQYF. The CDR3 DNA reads TGTGCCAGCAGCCAATCGACAGGGGAAGGGGAAGAGACCCAGTACTTC.

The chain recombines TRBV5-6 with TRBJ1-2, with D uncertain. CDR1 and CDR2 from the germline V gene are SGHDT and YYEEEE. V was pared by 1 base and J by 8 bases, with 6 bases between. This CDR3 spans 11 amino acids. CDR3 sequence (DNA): TGTGCCAGCAGCTTGAGAGTGGGCTACACCTTC. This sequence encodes CASSLRVGYTF.

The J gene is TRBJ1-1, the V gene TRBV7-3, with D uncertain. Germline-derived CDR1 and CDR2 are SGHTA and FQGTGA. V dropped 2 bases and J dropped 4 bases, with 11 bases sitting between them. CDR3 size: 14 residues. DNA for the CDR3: TGTGCCAGCAGCTTACTCCACCCGGGCACTGAAGCTTTCTTT. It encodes CASSLLHPGTEAFF.

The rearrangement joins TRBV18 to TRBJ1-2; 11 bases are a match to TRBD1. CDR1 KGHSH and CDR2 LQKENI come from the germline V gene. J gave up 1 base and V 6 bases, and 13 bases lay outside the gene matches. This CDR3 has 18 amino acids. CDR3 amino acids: CASSEVWDRGAVNYGYTF. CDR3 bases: TGTGCCAGCTCCGAAGTCTGGGACAGGGGGGCCGTTAACTATGGCTACACCTTC.

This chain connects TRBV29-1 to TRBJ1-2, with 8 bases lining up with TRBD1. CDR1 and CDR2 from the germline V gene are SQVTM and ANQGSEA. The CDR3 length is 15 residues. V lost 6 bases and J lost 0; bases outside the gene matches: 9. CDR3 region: CSVKLTGEANYGYTF. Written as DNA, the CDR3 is TGCAGCGTCAAACTGACAGGGGAGGCTAACTATGGCTACACCTTC. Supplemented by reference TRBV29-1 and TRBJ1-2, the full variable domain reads SAVISQKPSRDICQRGTSLTIQCQVDSQVTMMFWYRQQPGQSLTLIATANQGSEATYESGFVIDKFPISRPNLTFSTLTVSNMSPEDSSIYLCSVKLTGEANYGYTFGSGTRLTVV.

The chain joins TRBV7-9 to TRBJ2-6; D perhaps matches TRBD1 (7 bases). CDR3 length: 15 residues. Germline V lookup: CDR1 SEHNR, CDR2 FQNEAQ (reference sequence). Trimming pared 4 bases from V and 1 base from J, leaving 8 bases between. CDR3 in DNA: TGTGCCAGCAGCTCAGGGGGGTCTGGGGCCAACGTCCTGACTTTC. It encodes CASSSGGSGANVLTF.

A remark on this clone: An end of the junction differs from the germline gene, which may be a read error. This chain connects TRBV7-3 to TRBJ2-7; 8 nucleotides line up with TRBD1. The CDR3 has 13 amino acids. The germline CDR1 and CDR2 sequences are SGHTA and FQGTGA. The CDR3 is CTSSLDREHEQYF. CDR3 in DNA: TGTACCAGCAGTCTGGACAGGGAGCACGAGCAGTACTTC.

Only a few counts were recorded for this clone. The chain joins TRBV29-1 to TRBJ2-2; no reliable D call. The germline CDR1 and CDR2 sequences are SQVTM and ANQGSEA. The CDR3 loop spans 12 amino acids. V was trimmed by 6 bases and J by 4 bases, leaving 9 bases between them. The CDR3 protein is CSVVSGTGELFF. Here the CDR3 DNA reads TGCAGCGTCGTTAGTGGCACCGGGGAGCTGTTTTTT.

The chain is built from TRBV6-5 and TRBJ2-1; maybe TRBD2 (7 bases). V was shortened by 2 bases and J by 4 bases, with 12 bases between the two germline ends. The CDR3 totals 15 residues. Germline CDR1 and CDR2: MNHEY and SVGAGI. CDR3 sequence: CASSYGRGGYNEQFF. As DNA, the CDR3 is TGTGCCAGCAGTTACGGAAGGGGGGGATACAATGAGCAGTTCTTC.

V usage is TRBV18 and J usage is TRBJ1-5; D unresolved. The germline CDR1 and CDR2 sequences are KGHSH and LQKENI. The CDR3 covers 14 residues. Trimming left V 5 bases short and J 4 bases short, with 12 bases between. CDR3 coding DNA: TGTGCCAGCTCAAGGGAGCAGGCAAATCAGCCCCAGCATTTT. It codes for CASSREQANQPQHF.

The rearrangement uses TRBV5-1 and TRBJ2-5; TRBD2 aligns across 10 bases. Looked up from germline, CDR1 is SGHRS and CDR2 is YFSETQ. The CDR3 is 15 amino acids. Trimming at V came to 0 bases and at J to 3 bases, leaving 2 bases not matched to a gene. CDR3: CASSLGAGGKETQYF. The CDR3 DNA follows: TGCGCCAGCAGCTTGGGAGCGGGGGGGAAAGAGACCCAGTACTTC. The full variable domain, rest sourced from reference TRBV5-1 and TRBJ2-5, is KAGVTQTPRYLIKTRGQQVTLSCSPISGHRSVSWYQQTPGQGLQFLFEYFSETQRNKGNFPGRFSGRQFSNSRSEMNVSTLELGDSALYLCASSLGAGGKETQYFGPGTRLLVL.

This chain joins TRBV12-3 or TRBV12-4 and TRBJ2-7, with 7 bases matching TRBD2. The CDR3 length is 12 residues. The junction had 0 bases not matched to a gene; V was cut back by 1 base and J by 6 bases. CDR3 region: CASSLVAGEQYF. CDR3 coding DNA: TGTGCCAGCAGTTTAGTAGCGGGCGAGCAGTACTTC.

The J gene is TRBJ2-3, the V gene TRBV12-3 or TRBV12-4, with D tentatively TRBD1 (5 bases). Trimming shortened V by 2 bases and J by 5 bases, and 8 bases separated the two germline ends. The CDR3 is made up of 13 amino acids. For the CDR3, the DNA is TGTGCCAGCAGTTTACAGGGAAGAGATACGCAGTATTTT. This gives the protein CASSLQGRDTQYF.

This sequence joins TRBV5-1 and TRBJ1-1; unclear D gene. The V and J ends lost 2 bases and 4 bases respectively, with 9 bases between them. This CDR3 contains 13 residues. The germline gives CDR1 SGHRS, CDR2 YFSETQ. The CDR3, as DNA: TGCGCCAGCAGCTTCTACCTGAGCACTGAAGCTTTCTTT. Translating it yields CASSFYLSTEAFF.